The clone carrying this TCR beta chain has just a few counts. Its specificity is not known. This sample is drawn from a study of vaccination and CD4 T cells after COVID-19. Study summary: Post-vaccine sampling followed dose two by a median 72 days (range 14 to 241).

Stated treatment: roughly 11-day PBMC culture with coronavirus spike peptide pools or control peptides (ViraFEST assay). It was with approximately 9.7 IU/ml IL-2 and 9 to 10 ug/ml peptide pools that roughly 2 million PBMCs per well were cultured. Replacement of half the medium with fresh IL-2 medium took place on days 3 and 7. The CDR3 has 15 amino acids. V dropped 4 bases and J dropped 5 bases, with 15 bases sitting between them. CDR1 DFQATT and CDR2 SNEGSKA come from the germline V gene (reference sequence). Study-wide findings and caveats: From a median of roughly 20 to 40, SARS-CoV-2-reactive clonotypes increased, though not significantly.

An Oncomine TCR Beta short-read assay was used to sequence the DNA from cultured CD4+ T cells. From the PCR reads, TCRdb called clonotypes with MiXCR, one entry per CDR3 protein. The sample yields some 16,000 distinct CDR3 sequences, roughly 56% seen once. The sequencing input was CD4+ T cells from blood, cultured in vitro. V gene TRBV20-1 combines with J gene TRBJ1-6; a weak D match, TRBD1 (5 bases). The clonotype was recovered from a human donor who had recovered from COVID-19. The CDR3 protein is CSAKGTPQNNSPLHF. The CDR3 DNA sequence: TGCAGTGCTAAGGGGACTCCGCAAAATAATTCACCCCTCCACTTT.